This T cell receptor (beta chain) emerged from a study of PD-L1 blockade in urothelial cancer. Study summary: In terms of prior chemotherapy, patients had received 0 to 3 regimens. Blood-derived samples held a median about 150,000 T cells.

There are 13 residues in the CDR3. From germline, CDR1 is MNHNY and CDR2 SVGAGI (reference sequence). V was shortened by 2 bases and J by 8 bases, with 12 bases between the two germline ends. Time point indicated: peripheral blood 6 weeks after treatment start. Details on this clone: Its target is not known.

Points from the study as a whole: Those with durable benefit had larger increases in tumor-associated blood clones at 3 weeks.

Into every PCR, synthetic TCR analog templates were spiked. Repertoires were generated with immunoSEQ multiplex PCR, while TCRdb's copy carries only in-frame clones and drops some. The repertoire includes 48,000 or so clones, roughly 80% of them detected once, and approximately 8.2% sits in the top ten. The sequence was collected from a man between 65 and 85 years old with urothelial cancer. The sample here was PBMCs, taken around atezolizumab (anti-PD-L1) treatment. The chain joins TRBV6-6 to TRBJ1-2; TRBD1 might be the D (6 bases). In DNA form, the CDR3 reads TGTGCCAGCAGTTACGTCCCAGGGGAGGGCTACACCTTC. This encodes CASSYVPGEGYTF.